This TCR beta chain was identified during a study of CD8 T cells in ankylosing spondylitis. Study findings and constraints: Clones linked to disease, bearing a CD8+ phenotype, were relatively rare in peripheral blood. What seemed typical of ankylosing spondylitis blood was a TCR beta motif built from eight highly homologous variants. The study looked at matched synovial fluid samples from ankylosing spondylitis patients. Disease-linked clones were reported to be significantly enriched there.

As the method for making TCR beta libraries, quantitative 5'-RACE with molecular barcodes was used. Each CDR3 protein is one row after TCRdb ran MiXCR on the 5' RACE reads. This sample has approximately 35,000 distinct CDR3 sequences; 14% occur once, and the top ten carry 30% to 40%. Worth noting for this clonotype: Its antigen remains unidentified.

The germline V gene has CDR1 KGHDR and CDR2 SFDVKD. Trimming took off 0 bases at V and 6 bases at J, with 17 bases between the two ends. The CDR3 runs to 17 residues. The V gene is TRBV24-1, the J gene TRBJ2-1; no reliable D call. What was sequenced was blood. The origin of this receptor is a male donor with ankylosing spondylitis or in good health (not recorded which). The CDR3 DNA reads as TGTGCCACCAGTGATTTGCCCGGATCGAGGTCGGTCAATGAGCAGTTCTTC. Translation: CATSDLPGSRSVNEQFF.